This T cell receptor (beta chain) was found in a study of T cells in Graves' hyperthyroidism and ophthalmopathy. This clonotype was counted only a few times. TCR beta CDR3 regions were amplified from RNA transcripts. During a first-round RT-PCR of the TCR CDR3, the HTBI primer set was used. TCRdb processed the multiplex PCR reads anew with MiXCR; each CDR3 protein has one entry. The table records about 500,000 distinct CDR3 sequences, 15% to 20% of them present only once. After removal of 3 bases from V and 4 bases from J, the junction contained 5 bases not matched to a gene. Per the germline V gene, CDR1 is KGHSH and CDR2 is LQKENI. The CDR3 has 16 residues.

The clonotype originates from a woman aged 25 to 39 with Graves' ophthalmopathy. Source material: blood. V usage is TRBV18 and J usage is TRBJ2-1, with 11 bases fitting TRBD2. CDR3 nucleotides: TGTGCCAGCTCACCCTTTGGGACTAGCGGTTACAATGAGCAGTTCTTC. Protein: CASSPFGTSGYNEQFF.